The rows below give T cell receptor beta chains drawn from one sample of a study of T cell responses to AZD1222 COVID-19 vaccine. Sequenced by immunoSEQ multiplex PCR; TCRdb stores in-frame clones only, minus some. The table lists fewer than 90,000 clones, roughly 90% of them singletons. Sequencing was performed on peripheral blood, taken 28 days after the second AZD1222 dose. The receptors stem from an adult who received the AZD1222 COVID-19 vaccine. Both conserved end residues are part of each CDR3. The order of the fields is V gene, J gene, D gene, CDR3 DNA, CDR3 protein. The D gene is left open where the match is weak.

>TRBV5-1|TRBJ2-3|-
TGCGCCAGCAGCCCGACGACAGGTTCAGATACGCAGTATTTT
CASSPTTGSDTQYF
>TRBV6-1|TRBJ1-6|TRBD1
TGTGCCAGCAGGGACACAGGGGAGGCTTCACCCCTCCACTTT
CASRDTGEASPLHF
>TRBV14|TRBJ1-2|TRBD1
TGTGCCAGCAGCCAAGATCGGACAGGGGGGCTAACTAACTATGGCTACACCTTC
CASSQDRTGGLTNYGYTF
>TRBV18|TRBJ1-5|-
TGTGCCAGCTCACCACCGCCCGGGGGGAGCAATCAGCCCCAGCATTTT
CASSPPPGGSNQPQHF
>TRBV2|TRBJ1-1|-
TGTGCCAGCAGTGACCAGGGTCTTAACACTGAAGCTTTCTTT
CASSDQGLNTEAFF
>TRBV15|TRBJ1-1|TRBD1
TGTGCCACCAGCAGTCCCGGGACAGGGTTGAACACTGAAGCTTTCTTT
CATSSPGTGLNTEAFF
>TRBV5-1|TRBJ2-7|-
TGCGCCAGCAGCTCGAGTCAGGGGTGGTCCTACGAGCAGTACTTC
CASSSSQGWSYEQYF
>TRBV19|TRBJ1-5|TRBD1
TGTGCCAGTAGTAAGGCAGGGGGCGATCAGCCCCAGCATTTT
CASSKAGGDQPQHF
>TRBV5-8|TRBJ2-7|TRBD1
TGTGCCAGCACCCAGGGGGCAGGACTCTACGAGCAGTACTTC
CASTQGAGLYEQYF
>TRBV7-7|TRBJ2-2|-
TGTGCCAGACCCTGGGAACTAGCTTGGGTCGGGGAGCTGTTTTTT
CARPWELAWVGELFF